This TCR beta chain stems from a study of blood T cells in healthy people across ages. Unmatched junction bases numbered 6, after V lost 0 bases and J lost 6 bases. Looked up from germline, CDR1 is SGHRS and CDR2 is YFSETQ. The CDR3 is 15 residues long. With a J-beta primer mix and a sample-barcoded 5' primer, a second PCR ran about 6 to 11 cycles. TCRdb itself ran the 5' RACE reads through MiXCR, one entry per CDR3 protein. The sample has more than 1.4 million distinct CDR3 sequences, 35% to 45% seen once. The material sequenced was blood. The sequence was collected from a woman between 18 and 29 years old in good health. The chain joins TRBV5-1 to TRBJ2-1, with TRBD2 matching over 7 bases. CDR3 DNA sequence: TGCGCCAGCAGCTTGGTGGCTAGCGGAAGCAATGAGCAGTTCTTC. Translating it yields CASSLVASGSNEQFF.